The 30 T cell receptor beta chains below all came from one sample that was sequenced in a study of neurological immune-mediated disorders. Via MiXCR, TCRdb re-called the 5' RACE reads, giving one row per CDR3 protein. The table includes 15,000 or so distinct CDR3 sequences, roughly 21% detected once. Sequences were obtained from PBMCs. Receptor source: a man between 50 and 59 years old in good health.

This clonotype was counted at least ten times. The V gene is TRBV12-3 or TRBV12-4, the J gene TRBJ2-5; D remains unclear. This CDR3 has 15 amino acids. Trimming pared 3 bases from V and 0 bases from J, leaving 11 bases between. The CDR3 nucleotides are TGTGCCAGCAGTTTTATTCTCAGGAACCAAGAGACCCAGTACTTC. Its translation is CASSFILRNQETQYF.

The chain has TRBV7-9 and TRBJ2-2; weak D call: TRBD1 (6 bases). The CDR3 loop spans 15 amino acids. Germline V lookup: CDR1 SEHNR, CDR2 FQNEAQ (reference sequence). Trimming took off 6 bases at V and 1 base at J, with 12 bases between the two ends. The DNA of the CDR3 is TGTGCCAGCAGGTCTCAGGGGCAGAACACCGGGGAGCTGTTTTTT. Protein: CASRSQGQNTGELFF.

This clonotype was detected many times. CDR3 bases: TGTGCCAGCTCACCACTCCTAGCGGGAGGGAGCACAGATACGCAGTATTTT. Translation gives CASSPLLAGGSTDTQYF. The rearrangement joins TRBV18 to TRBJ2-3, with 12 bases lining up with TRBD2. This CDR3 spans 17 amino acids. Germline V lookup: CDR1 KGHSH, CDR2 LQKENI. V was clipped by 1 base and J by 0 bases; unmatched bases: 2.

This clonotype is medium-sized by share. CDR3 DNA: TGCGCCAGCAGCCCACGACTAGCGGGGGCCGGCGAGCAGTACTTC. Protein sequence: CASSPRLAGAGEQYF. The rearrangement joins TRBV5-1 to TRBJ2-7, with 12 bases aligning to TRBD2. The CDR3 is 15 amino acids. Germline CDR1 and CDR2: SGHRS and YFSETQ. The V gene end was trimmed by 4 bases and the J gene end by 6 bases; junction bases not matched to a gene: 8.

The chain employs TRBV6-6 and TRBJ2-1, with TRBD1 identical over 12 bases. The CDR3 totals 16 residues. Germline values: CDR1 MNHNY, CDR2 SVGAGI (reference sequence). V shed 4 bases and J 5 bases; nucleotides not matched to a gene: 6. As DNA, the CDR3 is TGTGCCAGCAGTTTTCGGGACAGGGGGCTCGACAATGAGCAGTTCTTC. Protein product: CASSFRDRGLDNEQFF.

By share, this clonotype ranks as medium-sized. CDR3 DNA: TGTGCCAGCAGCACCGCCAGGGGCTCCTACGAGCAGTACTTC. Amino acid sequence: CASSTARGSYEQYF. The J gene is TRBJ2-7, the V gene TRBV5-6; possibly TRBD1 for D (6 bases). The CDR3 runs 14 residues. Germline CDR1 reads SGHDT; CDR2 reads YYEEEE. Trimming took off 4 bases at V and 0 bases at J, with 11 bases between the two ends.

This clonotype was detected once. The V gene is TRBV20-1, the J gene TRBJ2-7; tentatively, D is TRBD1 (5 bases). Germline loops: CDR1 DFQATT, CDR2 SNEGSKA (reference sequence). CDR3 size: 17 residues. Deletions cut 0 bases from V and 1 base from J, with 19 bases between. This CDR3 is CSARDLRQKVFSYEQYF. The CDR3 DNA reads TGCAGTGCTAGAGATCTGAGACAGAAAGTTTTTTCCTACGAGCAGTACTTC.

V is TRBV5-1 and J is TRBJ1-5; the D gene is possibly TRBD1 (5 bases). The germline CDR1 and CDR2 sequences are SGHRS and YFSETQ. CDR3 length equals 14 residues. The ends were cut back, 4 bases at V and 3 bases at J, with 11 bases in the middle. Written as DNA, the CDR3 is TGCGCCAGCAGCCTCGGACAAGCCAATCAGCCCCAGCATTTT. Translation: CASSLGQANQPQHF.

The chain recombines TRBV5-1 with TRBJ2-5; 8 bases match TRBD2. V trimming: 4 bases; J trimming: 5 bases; junction bases outside the gene matches: 4. The CDR3 contains 13 residues. CDR1 and CDR2 from the germline V gene are SGHRS and YFSETQ. The DNA for the CDR3 is TGCGCCAGCAGCCTGGGCGGGGGGGAGACCCAGTACTTC. It specifies CASSLGGGETQYF.

This clonotype was counted ten times or more. CDR3 residues: CASSYSSLASYEQYF. In DNA, the CDR3 is TGTGCCAGCAGTTACTCAAGTCTAGCATCCTACGAGCAGTACTTC. The chain employs TRBV6-5 and TRBJ2-7, with D perhaps TRBD2 (5 bases). The ends were cut back, 0 bases at V and 1 base at J, with 10 bases in the middle. From germline, CDR1 is MNHEY and CDR2 SVGAGI. This CDR3 has 15 residues.

This clonotype came up many times. Being one base from a much bigger clone, this may be a read error. The genes are TRBV20-1 and TRBJ2-3; 7 bases are shared with TRBD2. Trimming removed 7 bases from V and 8 bases from J; junction bases left unmatched: 15. Germline V gene data show CDR1 as DFQATT and CDR2 as SNEGSKA (reference sequence). The CDR3 has 14 amino acids. The CDR3 region has the DNA TGCAGTGTCATCGCGGGGGAGATGGGAGTTACGCAGTATTTT. This sequence encodes CSVIAGEMGVTQYF.

The rearrangement uses TRBV5-1 and TRBJ1-2; TRBD1 matches at 7 bases. The CDR3 is 15 amino acids. The V and J ends lost 4 bases and 3 bases, in that order; junction bases with no gene match: 9. Germline V gene lookup returns CDR1 SGHRS and CDR2 YFSETQ. The CDR3 protein is CASSGPTGRDYGYTF. CDR3 coding DNA: TGCGCCAGCAGCGGACCGACAGGGCGGGACTATGGCTACACCTTC.

The sample holds many counts of this clonotype. Just one base apart from a much larger clone, this may be a read error. V and J are TRBV20-1 and TRBJ2-7; perhaps D is TRBD1 or TRBD2 (5 bases each). CDR3 length: 12 residues. From germline, CDR1 is DFQATT and CDR2 SNEGSKA (reference sequence). The V end was cut by 7 bases, the J end by 5 bases, with 15 bases between. The CDR3 bases are TGCAGTGGCCCGGGACCCGGAAACGAGCAGTACTTC. Its protein is CSGPGPGNEQYF.

This clonotype was seen at least ten times. The chain has TRBV20-1 and TRBJ2-7; D might be TRBD1 (6 bases). The CDR3 runs 13 residues. The germline gives CDR1 DFQATT, CDR2 SNEGSKA (reference sequence). Trimming removed 7 bases from V and 0 bases from J, with 13 bases in between. This chain's CDR3 is CSGQEHDSYEQYF. The CDR3 coding sequence is TGCAGTGGACAGGAACACGACTCCTACGAGCAGTACTTC.

This clonotype was picked up many times. This chain uses TRBV7-2 with TRBJ1-6; no clear D gene. Deletions cut 2 bases from V and 5 bases from J, with 10 bases between. Germline-derived CDR1 and CDR2 are SGHTA and FQGNSA. The CDR3 contains 15 residues. This CDR3 is CASSLLRQNNSPLHF. CDR3 nucleotides: TGTGCCAGCAGCTTATTAAGGCAGAATAATTCACCCCTCCACTTT.

The rearrangement uses TRBV5-6 and TRBJ2-5, with D unclear. Germline V lookup: CDR1 SGHDT, CDR2 YYEEEE. The CDR3 extends over 14 amino acids. Trimming pared 2 bases from V and 2 bases from J, leaving 10 bases between. Here the CDR3 DNA reads TGTGCCAGCAGCTTTTTAAGATTGCAAGAGACCCAGTACTTC. Protein: CASSFLRLQETQYF. The full variable domain, rest sourced from reference TRBV5-6 and TRBJ2-5, is DAGVTQSPTHLIKTRGQQVTLRCSPKSGHDTVSWYQQALGQGPQFIFQYYEEEERQRGNFPDRFSGHQFPNYSSELNVNALLLGDSALYLCASSFLRLQETQYFGPGTRLLVL.

This chain links TRBV10-2 with TRBJ2-2, with a possible D match to TRBD1 (8 bases). Germline V gene data show CDR1 as WSHSY and CDR2 as SAAADI. There are 15 residues in the CDR3. V was pared by 2 bases and J by 5 bases, with 12 bases between. The DNA of the CDR3 is TGCGCCAGCAGTGAGGACAGGGGAGGGACCGGGGAGCTGTTTTTT. This gives the protein CASSEDRGGTGELFF.

This clonotype was recorded a few times. The V gene is TRBV5-1, the J gene TRBJ2-7, with a possible D match to TRBD2 (7 bases). CDR1 is SGHRS and CDR2 is YFSETQ in the germline V gene. The CDR3 loop spans 15 amino acids. With 0 bases removed from V and 3 bases from J, the gap between germline ends came to 13 bases. This CDR3 is CASSLEGGRSYEQYF. CDR3 DNA sequence: TGCGCCAGCAGCTTGGAGGGGGGGCGAAGCTACGAGCAGTACTTC. Supplemented by reference TRBV5-1 and TRBJ2-7, the full variable domain reads KAGVTQTPRYLIKTRGQQVTLSCSPISGHRSVSWYQQTPGQGLQFLFEYFSETQRNKGNFPGRFSGRQFSNSRSEMNVSTLELGDSALYLCASSLEGGRSYEQYFGPGTRLTVT.

The chain couples TRBV5-1 to TRBJ2-7; 12 nucleotides align to TRBD2. CDR3 size: 17 residues. Germline V gene data show CDR1 as SGHRS and CDR2 as YFSETQ. Trimming removed 4 bases from V and 3 bases from J; junction bases left unmatched: 11. In DNA, the CDR3 is TGCGCCAGCAGCGGCGCTGGGACTAGCGGGCCTCTCTACGAGCAGTACTTC. Translation: CASSGAGTSGPLYEQYF.

This clonotype showed up many times. The CDR3 protein is CASSYPTGESGELFF. CDR3 coding DNA: TGTGCCAGCAGTTATCCAACGGGAGAGAGCGGGGAGCTGTTTTTT. The chain recombines TRBV6-5 with TRBJ2-2, with D perhaps TRBD2 (6 bases). Germline V gene lookup returns CDR1 MNHEY and CDR2 SVGAGI. The CDR3 runs to 15 residues. Trimming took off 3 bases at V and 7 bases at J, with 15 bases between the two ends.

Many counts were recorded for this clonotype. Here the CDR3 reads CASQRQKTQYF. CDR3 sequence (DNA): TGTGCCAGCCAACGCCAGAAGACCCAGTACTTC. This chain joins TRBV7-9 and TRBJ2-5; D is undetermined. This CDR3 is built from 11 residues. V was shortened by 8 bases and J by 6 bases, with 10 bases between the two germline ends. Germline V gives CDR1 SEHNR, CDR2 FQNEAQ (reference sequence). The whole variable domain, filled in from reference TRBV7-9 and TRBJ2-5, reads DTGVSQNPRHKITKRGQNVTFRCDPISEHNRLYWYRQTLGQGPEFLTYFQNEAQLEKSRLLSDRFSAERPKGSFSTLEIQRTEQGDSAMYLCASQRQKTQYFGPGTRLLVL.

This clonotype was seen many times. This chain links TRBV3-1 with TRBJ2-1; 9 bases are shared with TRBD2. The CDR3 has 15 amino acids. Germline loops: CDR1 LGHDT, CDR2 YNNKEL (reference sequence). Unmatched junction bases numbered 6, after V lost 3 bases and J lost 6 bases. CDR3 loop: CASSQAAGGFNEQFF. DNA of the CDR3: TGTGCCAGCAGCCAGGCGGCGGGAGGGTTCAATGAGCAGTTCTTC.

The CDR3 DNA reads as TGTGCCAGCAGCTTAGTGTGGCTAGCGGGAGGGAATGAGCAGTTCTTC. It translates to CASSLVWLAGGNEQFF. The V gene is TRBV7-9, the J gene TRBJ2-1; TRBD2 matches at 12 bases. Germline V gene sequence: CDR1 SEHNR, CDR2 FQNEAQ (reference sequence). This CDR3 is 16 amino acids long. The trim removed 1 base at V and 7 bases at J, leaving 5 bases unmatched.

There are many counts of this clonotype. The chain carries TRBV5-1 and TRBJ2-5; D perhaps matches TRBD2 (6 bases). Germline V lookup: CDR1 SGHRS, CDR2 YFSETQ. The CDR3 extends over 13 amino acids. V lost 2 bases, J lost 2 bases, and 7 bases lay in between. This chain's CDR3 is CASSFGLQETQYF. CDR3 nucleotide sequence: TGCGCCAGCAGCTTCGGACTACAAGAGACCCAGTACTTC. The whole variable domain, remainder taken from reference TRBV5-1 and TRBJ2-5, is KAGVTQTPRYLIKTRGQQVTLSCSPISGHRSVSWYQQTPGQGLQFLFEYFSETQRNKGNFPGRFSGRQFSNSRSEMNVSTLELGDSALYLCASSFGLQETQYFGPGTRLLVL.

This clonotype was seen at least ten times. The gene calls are TRBV25-1 and TRBJ2-3; possible D gene TRBD2, 5 bases. CDR3 length: 15 residues. V was cut by 3 bases and J by 3 bases, with 13 bases left in between. Per the germline V gene, CDR1 is MGHDK and CDR2 is SYGVNS. In DNA, the CDR3 is TGTGCCAGCAGTGACTCTCGATGGGAGACAGATACGCAGTATTTT. Translated, it gives CASSDSRWETDTQYF. The whole variable domain, filled in from reference TRBV25-1 and TRBJ2-3, reads EADIYQTPRYLVIGTGKKITLECSQTMGHDKMYWYQQDPGMELHLIHYSYGVNSTEKGDLSSESTVSRIRTEHFPLTLESARPSHTSQYLCASSDSRWETDTQYFGPGTRLTVL.

By proportion, this clonotype is medium-sized. This chain joins TRBV5-1 and TRBJ2-5; D may be TRBD2 (6 bases). Trimming removed 1 base at V and 3 bases at J, with 10 bases between. This CDR3 spans 14 amino acids. Germline CDR1 SGHRS, CDR2 YFSETQ. CDR3 in amino acids: CASSLFAGKETQYF. CDR3 nucleotide sequence: TGCGCCAGCAGCTTGTTTGCGGGGAAAGAGACCCAGTACTTC.

The chain recombines TRBV11-2 with TRBJ2-5, with 8 positions matching TRBD2. This CDR3 is built from 14 residues. The V segment lost 3 bases and the J segment 7 bases; nucleotides outside the gene matches: 7. Per germline, CDR1 SGHAT and CDR2 FQNNGV. This CDR3 is CASSFTGLAGTQYF. The CDR3 DNA reads TGTGCCAGCAGCTTTACCGGACTAGCTGGGACCCAGTACTTC.

This clonotype was recorded a few times. This sequence joins TRBV4-1 and TRBJ2-1; 10 nucleotides align to TRBD2. The CDR3 has 16 residues. Germline CDR1 MGHRA, CDR2 YSYEKL. V dropped 3 bases and J dropped 2; count of bases not matched to a gene: 4. For the CDR3, the DNA is TGCGCCAGCAGCCAGCCGAGCGGGAGGGCCTACAATGAGCAGTTCTTC. It specifies CASSQPSGRAYNEQFF.

This clonotype was counted many times. V usage is TRBV27 and J usage is TRBJ2-3; perhaps TRBD1 as D (6 bases). Germline V gene data show CDR1 as MNHEY and CDR2 as SMNVEV (reference sequence). The V and J ends lost 10 bases and 0 bases respectively, with 11 bases between them. This CDR3 has 13 residues. The CDR3 spells CATRRGSTDTQYF. The CDR3 DNA sequence: TGTGCCACCCGAAGGGGGAGCACAGATACGCAGTATTTT.

This clonotype has a count of ten or more. J is TRBJ2-7 and V is TRBV16, with D maybe TRBD2 (6 bases). The V end lost 4 bases, the J end lost 4 bases, and 20 bases lay between the germline ends. The CDR3 extends over 16 amino acids. CDR1 and CDR2 (germline): KGHSY, FQNENV. The CDR3 sequence is CASSLLSEAGRYEQYF. The DNA of the CDR3 is TGTGCCAGCAGCCTCCTGTCTGAGGCGGGGCGATACGAGCAGTACTTC.